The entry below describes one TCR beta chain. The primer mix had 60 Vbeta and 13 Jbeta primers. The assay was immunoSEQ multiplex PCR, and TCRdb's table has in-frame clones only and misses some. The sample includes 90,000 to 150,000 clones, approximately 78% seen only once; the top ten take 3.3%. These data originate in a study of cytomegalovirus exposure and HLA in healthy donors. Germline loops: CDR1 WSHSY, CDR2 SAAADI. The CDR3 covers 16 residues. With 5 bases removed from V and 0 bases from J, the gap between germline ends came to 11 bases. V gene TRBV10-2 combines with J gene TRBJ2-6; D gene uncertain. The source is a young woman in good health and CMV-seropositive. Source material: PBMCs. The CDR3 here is CASSFGFSSGANVLTF. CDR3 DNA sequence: TGCGCCAGCAGTTTCGGTTTTAGCTCTGGGGCCAACGTCCTGACTTTC.